Listed here are 16 T cell receptor beta chains from one sample, sequenced in a study of blood T cell repertoires in COVID-19. Clones were read by immunoSEQ multiplex PCR, and TCRdb kept only the in-frame ones, dropping some. The sample contains about 250,000 clones, approximately 85% of which appear only once. Source material: PBMCs or T cells enriched from blood (not recorded which). The receptors here all came from a woman aged 25 to 45 who had recovered from COVID-19.

The rearrangement joins TRBV7-9 to TRBJ1-4, with a tentative D call TRBD1 (6 bases). Trimming cost V 5 bases and J 3 bases, with 13 bases left between them. The germline V gene encodes CDR1 SEHNR and CDR2 FQNEAQ (reference sequence). This CDR3 region has 15 residues. CDR3 nucleotides: TGTGCCAGCAGCCGGATACAGGGACCTAATGAAAAACTGTTTTTT. This encodes CASSRIQGPNEKLFF.

J is TRBJ2-7 and V is TRBV28, with D maybe TRBD1 (6 bases). Germline assignment: CDR1 MDHEN and CDR2 SYDVKM. With 4 bases removed from V and 1 base from J, the gap between germline ends came to 11 bases. CDR3 length: 14 amino acids. The CDR3 DNA is TGTGCCAGCAGTTACTTGACAGGTTCCTACGAGCAGTACTTC. Its protein product is CASSYLTGSYEQYF.

This CDR3 reads CASSPLAGAQQETQYF. The DNA of the CDR3 is TGTGCCAGCAGTCCCCTAGCGGGAGCCCAGCAAGAGACCCAGTACTTC. The rearrangement joins TRBV28 to TRBJ2-5; TRBD2 aligns across 10 bases. V dropped 5 bases and J dropped 2; count of bases not matched to a gene: 8. CDR1 and CDR2 from the germline V gene are MDHEN and SYDVKM. The CDR3 has 16 residues. Using reference TRBV28 and TRBJ2-5 for the parts outside the CDR3, the full variable domain is DVKVTQSSRYLVKRTGEKVFLECVQDMDHENMFWYRQDPGLGLRLIYFSYDVKMKEKGDIPEGYSVSREKKERFSLILESASTNQTSMYLCASSPLAGAQQETQYFGPGTRLLVL.

J is TRBJ2-1 and V is TRBV2, with a tentative D call TRBD2 (6 bases). Between the trimmed V and J ends, which lost 4 bases and 10 bases, there was a span of 20 bases. CDR1 and CDR2 (germline): SNHLY, FYNNEI. CDR3 length: 15 amino acids. CDR3 sequence reads: CASSGVTSTSEEQFF. In DNA form, the CDR3 reads TGTGCCAGCAGTGGCGTTACTAGCACCTCAGAGGAGCAGTTCTTC.

This chain joins TRBV11-2 and TRBJ1-6; TRBD1 might be the D (5 bases). Germline lookup yields CDR1 SGHAT and CDR2 FQNNGV. Trimming pared 5 bases from V and 8 bases from J, leaving 25 bases between. The CDR3 totals 18 residues. CDR3 DNA: TGTGCCAGCAGCCCTTATAGGGTGCAGGGTGGCGTGGATTCACCCCTCCACTTT. Protein product: CASSPYRVQGGVDSPLHF. The complete variable domain, with remaining parts taken from reference TRBV11-2 and TRBJ1-6, reads EAGVAQSPRYKIIEKRQSVAFWCNPISGHATLYWYQQILGQGPKLLIQFQNNGVVDDSQLPKDRFSAERLKGVDSTLKIQPAKLEDSAVYLCASSPYRVQGGVDSPLHFGNGTRLTVT.

A single count supports this clone. The V call is TRBV5-5, the J call TRBJ1-1; no reliable D call. Germline V gene sequence: CDR1 SGHKS, CDR2 YYEKEE (reference sequence). Trimming cost V 3 bases and J 0 bases, with 21 bases left between them. The CDR3 spans 18 residues. CDR3 in amino acids: CASSSGRVWNGMNTEAFF. The CDR3 region has the DNA TGTGCCAGCAGCTCCGGGCGGGTATGGAACGGAATGAACACTGAAGCTTTCTTT.

This clone is a singleton in its sample. The chain couples TRBV30 to TRBJ2-5; TRBD2 matches at 8 bases. Trimming cost V 0 bases and J 9 bases; bases outside gene matches: 6. The V gene's germline CDR1 is GTSNPN and CDR2 SVGIG (reference sequence). CDR3 length equals 13 residues. The CDR3 nucleotides read TGTGCCTGGAGTGTACTGGAGCGGGGGTCCCAGTACTTC. It specifies CAWSVLERGSQYF.

This chain uses TRBV15 with TRBJ1-1; D gene uncertain. Looked up from germline, CDR1 is LNHNV and CDR2 is YYDKDF (reference sequence). V was cut by 1 base and J by 2 bases, with 8 bases left in between. The CDR3 is 14 residues long. CDR3 bases: TGTGCCACCAGCAGAGGAGGAACTAACACTGAAGCTTTCTTT. This translates into CATSRGGTNTEAFF.

The rearrangement uses TRBV3-1 (or the pseudogene TRBV3-2) and TRBJ1-2; 7 nucleotides agree with TRBD1. Per the germline V gene, CDR1 is LGHDT and CDR2 is YNNKEL (reference sequence). This CDR3 has 15 amino acids. The J segment lost 5 bases and the V segment lost 6 bases, leaving 12 bases of the junction unmatched. CDR3 loop: CASSTGQGTDYGYTF. The CDR3 DNA sequence: TGTGCCAGCAGTACGGGACAAGGGACAGATTATGGCTACACCTTC.

The chain carries TRBV28 and TRBJ1-5; D may be TRBD1 (6 bases). Germline V lookup: CDR1 MDHEN, CDR2 SYDVKM. V lost 4 bases to trimming and J lost 7 bases, with 11 bases between them. The length of the CDR3 is 13 residues. CDR3 sequence: CASSSQGRQPQHF. Written as DNA, the CDR3 is TGTGCCAGCAGTTCCCAGGGGCGGCAGCCCCAGCATTTT.

J is TRBJ1-1 and V is TRBV28, with D perhaps matching TRBD1 (5 bases). CDR1 is MDHEN, CDR2 SYDVKM, per germline. The CDR3 consists of 13 residues. The V and J ends lost 1 base and 7 bases respectively, with 10 bases between them. The CDR3 is CASSLSGGVEAFF. In nucleotides, the CDR3 is TGTGCCAGCAGTTTATCGGGGGGGGTTGAAGCTTTCTTT.

This chain connects TRBV19 to TRBJ2-3, with unresolved D. Per the germline V gene, CDR1 is LNHDA and CDR2 is SQIVND (reference sequence). The CDR3 consists of 12 residues. Trimming removed 5 bases at V and 1 base at J, with 4 bases between. The CDR3 protein is CASSGRTDTQYF. The CDR3 nucleotides read TGTGCCAGTAGTGGGCGCACAGATACGCAGTATTTT.

The chain couples TRBV11-3 to TRBJ2-4, with 8 bases fitting TRBD2. V dropped 5 bases and J dropped 11; count of bases not matched to a gene: 8. Per germline, CDR1 SGHNT and CDR2 YENEEA. There are 13 residues in the CDR3. The CDR3 loop is CASSVAGSPLQYF. CDR3 DNA: TGTGCCAGCAGCGTAGCGGGGTCCCCTCTTCAGTACTTC.

The chain recombines TRBV5-1 with TRBJ2-3, with 8 bases that match TRBD2. The CDR3 runs to 15 residues. Per germline, CDR1 SGHRS and CDR2 YFSETQ. V dropped 4 bases and J dropped 1; count of bases not matched to a gene: 5. The CDR3 here is CASSTGRVGTDTQYF. In DNA form, the CDR3 reads TGCGCCAGCAGCACCGGGAGGGTAGGCACAGATACGCAGTATTTT.

This chain joins TRBV28 and TRBJ2-1, with D possibly being TRBD1 (6 bases). The CDR3 is 14 residues long. In germline, CDR1 is MDHEN, CDR2 SYDVKM. Between the trimmed V and J ends, which lost 4 bases and 5 bases, there was a span of 12 bases. The CDR3 loop reads CASSSPGQNNEQFF. The CDR3 DNA reads TGTGCCAGCAGTTCCCCCGGACAGAACAATGAGCAGTTCTTC. The full variable domain, its missing parts supplied by reference TRBV28 and TRBJ2-1, is DVKVTQSSRYLVKRTGEKVFLECVQDMDHENMFWYRQDPGLGLRLIYFSYDVKMKEKGDIPEGYSVSREKKERFSLILESASTNQTSMYLCASSSPGQNNEQFFGPGTRLTVL.

The chain links TRBV19 to TRBJ1-6; 7 bases map to TRBD1. Germline lookup yields CDR1 LNHDA and CDR2 SQIVND (reference sequence). Trimming cost V 3 bases and J 7 bases; bases outside gene matches: 9. The CDR3 spans 16 residues. The CDR3 nucleotides read TGTGCCAGTAGTATCAGCGACAGGGTGAGGAATTCACCCCTCCACTTT. This sequence encodes CASSISDRVRNSPLHF.